These T cell receptor beta chains were read from a single sample in a study of blood T cell repertoires in COVID-19. This table comes from immunoSEQ multiplex PCR, and its TCRdb copy is limited to in-frame clones, with some not included. This sample has some 390,000 clones, with approximately 87% found just once. The sample consisted of peripheral blood. The origin of the receptors is a woman between 55 and 75 years old with COVID-19, enrolled during active disease. CDR3s leave out the opening cysteine and the closing phenylalanine or tryptophan. The D gene is left open where the match is weak.

CDR3aa | j_gene | d_gene | v_gene
ASSAESGGYSPLH | TRBJ1-6 | TRBD1 | TRBV7-3
ASSPPRPTEQF | TRBJ2-1 | . | TRBV12-3/TRBV12-4
AISEGTGEPTDTQY | TRBJ2-3 | TRBD1 | TRBV10-3
ASSYSIRSGGYTDTQY | TRBJ2-3 | TRBD2 | TRBV6-2/TRBV6-3
ASRAGPTRLF | TRBJ1-1 | . | TRBV28
ASLGQGSPHEQY | TRBJ2-7 | TRBD1 | TRBV6-5
ASSGLPGQLNTEAF | TRBJ1-1 | TRBD1 | TRBV9
ASSPPWGLAGDNEQF | TRBJ2-1 | TRBD2 | TRBV25-1
ASSYDTGGGEKLF | TRBJ1-4 | TRBD1 | TRBV6-5
ASSVDRLVGEQF | TRBJ2-1 | . | TRBV9
ASSLASSADTQY | TRBJ2-3 | . | TRBV5-1
ASEEGVRTEAF | TRBJ1-1 | . | TRBV6-5
ASSIDGGARDSPLH | TRBJ1-6 | . | TRBV19
ASSQIRGAGELF | TRBJ2-2 | . | TRBV14